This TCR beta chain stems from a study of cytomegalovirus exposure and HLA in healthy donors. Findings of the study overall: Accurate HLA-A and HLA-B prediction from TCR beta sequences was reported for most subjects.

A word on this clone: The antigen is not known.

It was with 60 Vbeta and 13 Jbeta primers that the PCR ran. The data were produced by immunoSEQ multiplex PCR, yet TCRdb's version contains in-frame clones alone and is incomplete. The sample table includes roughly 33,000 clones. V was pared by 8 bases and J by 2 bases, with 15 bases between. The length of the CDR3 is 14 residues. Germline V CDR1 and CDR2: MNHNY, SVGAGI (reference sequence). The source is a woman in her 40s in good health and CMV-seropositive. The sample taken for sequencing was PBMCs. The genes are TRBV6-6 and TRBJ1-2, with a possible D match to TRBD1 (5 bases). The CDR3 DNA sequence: TGTGCCAGCCTAGGAGGGGCTGAAAACTATGGCTACACCTTC. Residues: CASLGGAENYGYTF.